These 10 T cell receptor beta chains originate from one sample sequenced in a study of blood T cell repertoires in COVID-19. The data were produced by immunoSEQ multiplex PCR, yet TCRdb's version contains in-frame clones alone and is incomplete. The repertoire has around 370,000 clones, 90% of them found once; the top ten carry about 6.8%. Material: peripheral blood. The receptor source for this set is a man aged 18 to 29 with active or convalescent COVID-19.

The chain employs TRBV28 and TRBJ2-7; 7 nucleotides match TRBD2. Looked up from germline, CDR1 is MDHEN and CDR2 is SYDVKM. J gave up 2 bases and V 6 bases, and 10 bases lay outside the gene matches. The CDR3 has 15 amino acids. CDR3 coding DNA: TGTGCCAGCAGCAACCTTAGCGGGCTTACCTACGAGCAGTACTTC. It yields the protein CASSNLSGLTYEQYF.

This sequence joins TRBV7-2 and TRBJ1-2; TRBD1 is a possible D gene (5 bases). This CDR3 has 14 residues. CDR1 is SGHTA, CDR2 FQGNSA, per germline. Trimming shortened V by 7 bases and J by 2 bases, and 14 bases separated the two germline ends. CDR3 nucleotides: TGTGCCAGCACCCCTACACGGGGGAACTATGGCTACACCTTC. It encodes CASTPTRGNYGYTF.

This clone has more than one count but fewer than ten. The V gene is TRBV5-1, the J gene TRBJ2-7; 11 nucleotides line up with TRBD1. Germline V gene sequence: CDR1 SGHRS, CDR2 YFSETQ. Trimming at V came to 3 bases and at J to 4 bases, leaving 6 bases not matched to a gene. This CDR3 spans 15 amino acids. The CDR3 here is CASSSGQGAAYEQYF. The CDR3 DNA follows: TGCGCCAGCAGCTCCGGACAGGGGGCGGCTTACGAGCAGTACTTC. Complete variable domain (other parts from reference TRBV5-1 and TRBJ2-7): KAGVTQTPRYLIKTRGQQVTLSCSPISGHRSVSWYQQTPGQGLQFLFEYFSETQRNKGNFPGRFSGRQFSNSRSEMNVSTLELGDSALYLCASSSGQGAAYEQYFGPGTRLTVT.

As to this clone: One end of the junction does not line up with germline, which may come from a read error. This chain uses TRBV28 with TRBJ2-6; D is perhaps TRBD1 (5 bases). The CDR3 totals 18 residues. Per germline, CDR1 MDHEN and CDR2 SYDVKM. Here the CDR3 reads CASSLTAPLVSGANVLTF. The CDR3 bases are TGTGCCAGCAGTTTGACAGCTCCTTTGGTATCTGGGGCCAACGTGCTGACTTTC.

This sequence joins TRBV6-5 and TRBJ2-7, with D tentatively TRBD2 (5 bases). CDR1 is MNHEY and CDR2 is SVGAGI in the germline V gene. CDR3 length: 15 amino acids. The germline V and J ends were trimmed by 0 bases and 7 bases, with 16 bases remaining between them. CDR3 in amino acids: CASSYSAIREVEQYF. In nucleotides, the CDR3 is TGTGCCAGCAGTTACTCGGCGATCCGGGAAGTAGAGCAGTACTTC.

The chain recombines TRBV11-3 with TRBJ2-3; TRBD2 matches at 13 bases. Germline lookup yields CDR1 SGHNT and CDR2 YENEEA. J lost 4 bases, V lost 5 bases, and 3 bases had no gene match. The CDR3 loop spans 15 amino acids. DNA of the CDR3: TGTGCCAGCAGCCGACTAGCGGGAGGCGCAGATACGCAGTATTTT. Its translation is CASSRLAGGADTQYF.

The chain has TRBV7-8 and TRBJ2-7, with 7 bases matching TRBD1. V gave up 7 bases and J gave up 6 bases; unmatched junction bases: 6. CDR1 SGHVS and CDR2 FQNEAQ come from the germline V gene. The CDR3 is 12 amino acids. Here the CDR3 DNA reads TGTGCCAGCACCACAGGGGTTGGCGAGCAGTACTTC. Translation gives CASTTGVGEQYF.

V is TRBV27 and J is TRBJ1-4; 7 bases agree with TRBD1. CDR1 and CDR2 (germline): MNHEY, SMNVEV (reference sequence). The length of the CDR3 is 15 residues. Germline trimming cut 5 bases from V and 3 bases from J; bases unmatched to any gene: 6. CDR3 nucleotides: TGTGCCAGCAGTACACAGGGGAACGCTAATGAAAAACTGTTTTTT. This translates into CASSTQGNANEKLFF.

The gene calls are TRBV29-1 and TRBJ1-4; D might be TRBD1 (6 bases). Germline V gene lookup returns CDR1 SQVTM and CDR2 ANQGSEA. The CDR3 consists of 11 residues. Trimming took off 7 bases at V and 9 bases at J, with 12 bases between the two ends. The CDR3 protein is CSAWDNQKLFF. The CDR3 region has the DNA TGCAGCGCCTGGGACAACCAAAAACTGTTTTTT.

This clone was seen a single time. The chain joins TRBV6-6 to TRBJ2-7; 7 bases line up with TRBD1. This CDR3 spans 13 amino acids. V was clipped by 6 bases and J by 2 bases; unmatched bases: 4. Germline CDR1 is MNHNY and CDR2 is SVGAGI (reference sequence). The CDR3 loop reads CASSPDRAYEQYF. The CDR3 nucleotides are TGTGCCAGCAGCCCTGACAGGGCCTACGAGCAGTACTTC.